A single sample is the source of the 28 T cell receptor beta chains below, sequenced in a study of regulatory T cells in long-lasting Graves disease. According to the study, TCR beta libraries were built with iRepertoire HTBI primers and CDR3-region Arm-PCR. MiXCR, run by TCRdb on the multiplex PCR reads, gives a single entry per CDR3 protein. Among 350,000 to 500,000 distinct CDR3 sequences listed, around 23% were seen once. Noted time point: persistent/refractory GD, antithyroid drugs over 5 years with positive TRAb. From RNA extracted from PBMCs, the TCR library was made. Sequencing was performed on peripheral blood mononuclear cells (PBMCs), taken when the disease was refractory, from a patient treated with antithyroid drugs. Receptors originate from a female donor with Graves disease.

This rearrangement joins TRBV19 to TRBJ2-2; 7 nucleotides align to TRBD2. This CDR3 has 15 residues. The trim removed 4 bases at V and 2 bases at J, leaving 4 bases unmatched. Germline V lookup: CDR1 LNHDA, CDR2 SQIVND (reference sequence). The CDR3 coding sequence is TGTGCCAGTAGTAGTAGCGGGCCTAACACCGGGGAGCTGTTTTTT. It yields the protein CASSSSGPNTGELFF.

This clonotype was observed a few times. The rearrangement links TRBV10-3 to TRBJ1-2; D perhaps matches TRBD1 (5 bases). V was trimmed by 3 bases and J by 6 bases, leaving 14 bases between them. Germline V gene data show CDR1 as ENHRY and CDR2 as SYGVKD. The CDR3 sequence is 14 residues long. CDR3 loop: CAISDSGPRDGYTF. The CDR3 region has the DNA TGTGCCATCAGTGATTCGGGACCCAGGGATGGCTACACCTTC.

The chain is built from TRBV7-2 and TRBJ2-3, with 12 bases fitting TRBD2. CDR3 size: 16 residues. Germline CDR1 SGHTA, CDR2 FQGNSA. Trimming took 5 bases from V and 4 from J; bases not matched to a gene: 7. The CDR3 is CASSPRTSGNPDTQYF. CDR3 DNA: TGTGCCAGCAGCCCCAGGACTAGCGGGAATCCAGATACGCAGTATTTT.

The chain carries TRBV19 and TRBJ1-2; perhaps TRBD1 as D (6 bases). The CDR3 is 14 amino acids. Trimming stripped 7 bases from V and 7 bases from J, with 19 bases between. Germline-derived CDR1 and CDR2 are LNHDA and SQIVND (reference sequence). The CDR3, as DNA: TGTGCCAGTACCACCGCCGACAGGCTCTCTGGCTACACCTTC. Translated: CASTTADRLSGYTF.

This clonotype was picked up many times. This chain connects TRBV3-1 to TRBJ1-5; tentative D call: TRBD1 (5 bases). Germline-derived CDR1 and CDR2 are LGHDT and YNNKEL (reference sequence). V was shortened by 6 bases and J by 2 bases, with 14 bases between the two germline ends. The CDR3 is made up of 15 amino acids. The CDR3 reads CASSTQGAGNQPQHF. The CDR3 DNA reads TGTGCCAGCAGTACCCAAGGGGCGGGCAATCAGCCCCAGCATTTT.

In the case of this clonotype: This may be a read error: a much more frequent sequence differs by one nucleotide. The V call is TRBV28, the J call TRBJ2-7; 7 bases align to TRBD1. The V gene's germline CDR1 is MDHEN and CDR2 SYDVKM. V lost 6 bases, J lost 4 bases, and 9 bases stayed unmatched. The CDR3 is 14 amino acids. CDR3 in DNA: TGTGCCAGCAGCCAGACAGGGTATTGGTACGAGCAGTACTTC. Translating gives CASSQTGYWYEQYF.

This clonotype was observed many times. The chain couples TRBV28 to TRBJ2-4; maybe TRBD1 (6 bases). Germline CDR1 and CDR2: MDHEN and SYDVKM. This CDR3 spans 16 amino acids. Between the trimmed V and J ends, which lost 0 bases and 5 bases, there was a span of 14 bases. In nucleotides, the CDR3 is TGTGCCAGCAGTTTATGGTACAGGGAAAATCAAAACATTCAGTACTTC. Encoded protein: CASSLWYRENQNIQYF.

This clonotype was counted many times. This chain links TRBV10-1 with TRBJ1-2, with D possibly matching TRBD1 (6 bases). The germline CDR1 and CDR2 sequences are WNHNN and SYGVQD (reference sequence). V lost 5 bases, J lost 4 bases, and 17 bases lay in between. The CDR3 totals 15 residues. Here the CDR3 DNA reads TGCGCCAGCAGTCAACGGGACAACGAGGTCTATGGCTACACCTTC. It yields the protein CASSQRDNEVYGYTF.

The genes are TRBV2 and TRBJ2-2; 11 nucleotides align to TRBD2. The germline V gene encodes CDR1 SNHLY and CDR2 FYNNEI. This CDR3 is 16 amino acids long. V dropped 5 bases and J dropped 2; count of bases not matched to a gene: 4. CDR3 protein: CASSTTSGGNTGELFF. CDR3 DNA sequence: TGTGCCAGCAGTACAACTAGCGGGGGTAACACCGGGGAGCTGTTTTTT.

Comments on this clonotype: This may arise from a read error, as a much more abundant clone is one base away. This chain links TRBV12-3 or TRBV12-4 with TRBJ1-5; D is undetermined. The CDR3 is 14 residues long. V lost 2 bases, J lost 0 bases, and 5 bases lay in between. The chain's CDR3 is CASSLRASNQPQHF. The CDR3, as DNA: TGTGCCAGCAGTTTAAGAGCTAGCAATCAGCCCCAGCATTTT.

This clonotype was detected many times. The chain carries TRBV2 and TRBJ2-1; 10 bases match TRBD2. This CDR3 has 16 residues. Germline V gene sequence: CDR1 SNHLY, CDR2 FYNNEI. V trimming: 7 bases; J trimming: 6 bases; junction bases outside the gene matches: 12. The CDR3 here is CASKTPSAGGSNEQFF. CDR3 bases: TGTGCCAGCAAGACTCCGTCAGCGGGAGGGAGCAATGAGCAGTTCTTC.

The J gene is TRBJ2-1, the V gene TRBV7-9, with D possibly TRBD2 on 6 matching bases. The CDR3 has 11 residues. Germline CDR1 is SEHNR and CDR2 is FQNEAQ (reference sequence). V was trimmed by 5 bases and J by 7 bases, leaving 6 bases between them. The CDR3 sequence: CASSRENEQFF. The CDR3, as DNA: TGTGCCAGCAGCCGGGAGAATGAGCAGTTCTTC.

This clonotype was seen only a few times. The CDR3 here is CASSYKREATDTQYF. The CDR3 bases are TGTGCCAGCAGTTACAAGCGGGAGGCCACAGATACGCAGTATTTT. The chain recombines TRBV6-9 with TRBJ2-3, with TRBD2 matching 9 bases. This CDR3 is built from 15 residues. Germline V gene lookup returns CDR1 MNHGY and CDR2 SVAAGI. V lost 3 bases, J lost 2 bases, and 3 bases stayed unmatched.

This clonotype was seen only a few times. The gene calls are TRBV19 and TRBJ2-2, with 7 nucleotides matching TRBD1. The CDR3 sequence is 13 residues long. With V trimmed by 6 bases and J by 7 bases, 5 bases remained unmatched. The germline CDR1 and CDR2 sequences are LNHDA and SQIVND (reference sequence). This CDR3 reads CASRLTGVGELFF. The CDR3 DNA is TGTGCCAGTAGGCTTACAGGGGTCGGGGAGCTGTTTTTT.

The chain employs TRBV28 and TRBJ2-1; D gene uncertain. The CDR3 extends over 18 amino acids. Per the germline V gene, CDR1 is MDHEN and CDR2 is SYDVKM. Between the trimmed V and J ends, which lost 3 bases and 6 bases, there was a span of 24 bases. In DNA, the CDR3 is TGTGCCAGCAGTTTGACCCCCTACTCCGGAACCCAAAGCAATGAGCAGTTCTTC. Encoded protein: CASSLTPYSGTQSNEQFF. Full variable domain (remainder filled in from reference TRBV28 and TRBJ2-1): DVKVTQSSRYLVKRTGEKVFLECVQDMDHENMFWYRQDPGLGLRLIYFSYDVKMKEKGDIPEGYSVSREKKERFSLILESASTNQTSMYLCASSLTPYSGTQSNEQFFGPGTRLTVL.

V usage is TRBV28 and J usage is TRBJ2-3, with D tentatively TRBD2 (6 bases). This CDR3 is built from 15 residues. Trimming took off 4 bases at V and 0 bases at J, with 11 bases between the two ends. CDR1 is MDHEN and CDR2 is SYDVKM in the germline V gene. The CDR3 region is CASSYTSGSTDTQYF. CDR3 nucleotide sequence: TGTGCCAGCAGTTATACCAGCGGGAGCACAGATACGCAGTATTTT.

CDR3 sequence (DNA): TGCGCCAGCAGCTTAGCTGAGGGGGTGGTAGAGACCCAGTACTTC. Its translation: CASSLAEGVVETQYF. The J gene is TRBJ2-5, the V gene TRBV5-1, with a weak D call TRBD1 (6 bases). Germline CDR1 is SGHRS and CDR2 is YFSETQ. The V and J ends lost 2 bases and 4 bases respectively, with 15 bases between them. The CDR3 loop spans 15 amino acids.

This clonotype showed up many times. J is TRBJ2-7 and V is TRBV28, with 9 nucleotides matching TRBD1. This CDR3 region has 13 residues. Germline values: CDR1 MDHEN, CDR2 SYDVKM. V dropped 5 bases and J dropped 4; count of bases not matched to a gene: 3. CDR3 sequence: CASSTDRGYEQYF. The CDR3, as DNA: TGTGCCAGCAGTACGGACAGGGGTTACGAGCAGTACTTC.

In nucleotides, the CDR3 is TGTGCCAGCAGCGTAGGAGGAGGTGACAACTCCTACGAGCAGTACTTC. Its protein product is CASSVGGGDNSYEQYF. V is TRBV9 and J is TRBJ2-7, with a possible D match to TRBD2 (5 bases). Germline V gene sequence: CDR1 SGDLS, CDR2 YYNGEE. The V end lost 0 bases, the J end lost 0 bases, and 13 bases lay between the germline ends. The length of the CDR3 is 16 residues.

This clonotype has ten or more counts. The gene calls are TRBV29-1 and TRBJ2-5, with D unresolved. The CDR3 has 12 residues. Germline V gene lookup returns CDR1 SQVTM and CDR2 ANQGSEA. Between the trimmed V and J ends, which lost 5 bases and 5 bases, there was a span of 12 bases. This CDR3 reads CSVSSAWETQYF. In nucleotides, the CDR3 is TGCAGCGTTTCCAGCGCGTGGGAGACCCAGTACTTC.

Concerning this clonotype itself: An end of the junction does not agree with germline; a read error may underlie this. The J gene is TRBJ2-7, the V gene TRBV29-1, with TRBD2 matching over 11 bases. The germline V gene has CDR1 SQVTM and CDR2 ANQGSEA. The CDR3 has 15 residues. CDR3 region: CSVEGLAEGPYKQYF. The CDR3 region has the DNA TGCAGCGTTGAGGGACTAGCGGAAGGCCCCTACAAGCAGTACTTC.

The chain uses TRBV28 and TRBJ1-6; D not resolved. V lost 6 bases and J lost 5, with 23 bases in between. CDR3 length: 18 amino acids. Germline CDR1 reads MDHEN; CDR2 reads SYDVKM. CDR3 coding DNA: TGTGCCAGCAGCCCCCCCCCGGGCAGCCTGAACCATAATTCACCCCTCCACTTT. Protein sequence: CASSPPPGSLNHNSPLHF.

This clonotype came up a few times. This chain uses TRBV3-1 with TRBJ2-5, with 13 nucleotides matching TRBD2. Per the germline V gene, CDR1 is LGHDT and CDR2 is YNNKEL (reference sequence). The J segment lost 5 bases and the V segment lost 0 bases, leaving 9 bases of the junction unmatched. The CDR3 has 18 residues. The CDR3 DNA follows: TGTGCCAGCAGCCAAGATAGGCGACTAGCGGGAGGAGGGGAGACCCAGTACTTC. It codes for CASSQDRRLAGGGETQYF.

A note on this clonotype: The germline gene is not matched at one end of the junction; a read error may be the cause. V is TRBV7-9 and J is TRBJ2-2, with D perhaps TRBD2 (5 bases). The germline CDR1 and CDR2 sequences are SEHNR and FQNEAQ (reference sequence). This CDR3 is 13 amino acids long. DNA for the CDR3: TGTGCCAGCAGCTTAGCGAACACCGGGGAGCTGTCTTTT. Encoded protein: CASSLANTGELSF.

The V call is TRBV27, the J call TRBJ2-2; D is unresolved. The CDR3 totals 12 residues. Trimming cost V 6 bases and J 8 bases, with 10 bases left between them. CDR1 is MNHEY, CDR2 SMNVEV, per germline (reference sequence). The CDR3 loop reads CASRGPGGELFF. CDR3 sequence (DNA): TGTGCCAGCAGGGGCCCGGGTGGGGAGCTGTTTTTT.

This clonotype came up a few times. V usage is TRBV5-1 and J usage is TRBJ2-7; 7 bases are shared with TRBD1. Germline-derived CDR1 and CDR2 are SGHRS and YFSETQ. V lost 4 bases and J lost 5; bases outside the gene matches: 6. The CDR3 runs 13 residues. CDR3 in DNA: TGCGCCAGCAGCATTGAACAGGGGAACGAGCAGTACTTC. Amino acid sequence: CASSIEQGNEQYF. The full variable domain, with the rest looked up from reference TRBV5-1 and TRBJ2-7, is KAGVTQTPRYLIKTRGQQVTLSCSPISGHRSVSWYQQTPGQGLQFLFEYFSETQRNKGNFPGRFSGRQFSNSRSEMNVSTLELGDSALYLCASSIEQGNEQYFGPGTRLTVT.

This clonotype has a count of ten or more. The CDR3 DNA follows: TGTGCCAGCAGCTGGCCGGGACAGCCCTACGAGCAGTACTTC. Translation gives CASSWPGQPYEQYF. V and J are TRBV11-2 and TRBJ2-7, with TRBD1 matching 7 bases. CDR3 size: 14 residues. V lost 4 bases and J lost 2; bases outside the gene matches: 5. CDR1 and CDR2 (germline): SGHAT, FQNNGV.

Concerning this clonotype: A read error is possible here, since a much larger clone lies one base away. This sequence joins TRBV2 and TRBJ1-5; D gene uncertain. V lost 9 bases and J lost 0, with 12 bases in between. This CDR3 region has 14 residues. Germline V gene lookup returns CDR1 SNHLY and CDR2 FYNNEI. Written as DNA, the CDR3 is TGTGCCAGTGTAGGGTCTTATAGCAATCAGCCCCAGCATTTT. Protein product: CASVGSYSNQPQHF. The full variable domain, in which reference TRBV2 and TRBJ1-5 provide the parts outside the CDR3, is EPEVTQTPSHQVTQMGQEVILRCVPISNHLYFYWYRQILGQKVEFLVSFYNNEISEKSEIFDDQFSVERPDGSNFTLKIRSTKLEDSAMYFCASVGSYSNQPQHFGDGTRLSIL.